This T cell receptor (beta chain) was recovered during a study of T-cell reconstitution after alpha-beta-depleted transplantation in children (dated by TCRdb to about 2016). Some background on the complete study: The study quantitatively tracked T-cell immune reconstitution after TCRalphabeta/CD19-depleted allogeneic hematopoietic cell transplantation in children using TCR repertoire profiling.

Library method: PCR. TCRdb records Illumina HiSeq 2500 as the sequencer. Molecular barcoding was employed in the preparation of TCR libraries, with unique molecular identifiers being used to normalize TCRbeta repertoire quantification. TCRdb handled the public reads itself, with Q25 trimming in fastp and clone calling in MiXCR, and kept productive beta chains. One record per CDR3 amino acid sequence lists the most common genes and DNA. This sample lists 490,000 or so distinct CDR3 sequences; approximately 12% were detected once. Approximately 5.4% of the sample comes from the top ten. The germline V gene supplies CDR1 MNHGY and CDR2 SVAAGI. V is trimmed back by 0 bases and J by 2 bases, and the junction contains 2 bases that no gene match accounts for. The CDR3 goes from the cysteine to the phenylalanine over 15 residues. Solely the CDR3 DNA is kept, with 45 bases framed from the first base. This clonotype appeared many times. Its antigen remains unidentified. One base away there is no much larger clone; base qualities are not given.

The sequences come from PBMCs from the stem cell graft donor, collected from the stem cell graft. The V and J segments used are TRBV6-9 and TRBJ2-7; TRBD1 lines up with 9 middle nucleotides. This receptor was taken from a human donor who donated a stem cell graft to a child with combined immunodeficiency. The base sequence is TGTGCCAGCAGTTATTCCGGGACAGGGCCCTACGAGCAGTACTTC. Its amino acids are CASSYSGTGPYEQYF.